The TCR beta chain under discussion was sequenced for a study of cytomegalovirus exposure and HLA in healthy donors (dated 2017 in TCRdb). Regarding the study in general: According to an earlier analysis of 550 to 750 of the donors, 150 million to 200 million T cells yielded approximately 120 million unique TCR beta sequences and about 280 Gb of sequence data. A later genetic analysis used genome-wide SNP genotypes for about three fifths of the 666 donors, treating that subset as a discovery cohort. In a later analysis, previously published TCR beta repertoires from hundreds of donors were re-analyzed and high-resolution HLA genotyping was added so that TCR occurrence patterns could be studied. The T cell repertoires of roughly 660 subjects were profiled by immunosequencing and related to cytomegalovirus serostatus. The study aimed to test whether cataloging public T cell receptors could reveal signatures of past pathogen exposure. Four to six DR-DQ haplotypes were handled as single units for association and clustering, since linkage in the cohort was strong. A separate validation cohort of roughly 110 different subjects was used in addition to the roughly 620-subject first cohort. Of the approximately 400 genotyped donors, more than 75% were placed in the genetic ancestry cluster associated with self-reported Caucasian donors. An early release covering roughly 640 HLA-typed donors comprised about 300 gigabases of sequencing data and approximately 80 million unique TCR sequences. In an earlier analysis of roughly 600 of the donors, high-throughput TCR beta sequencing was used to judge whether each TCR beta V gene segment behaved as functional or pseudogenic. Typing coverage varied by locus: roughly 620-640 donors for A, B, C, DRB1 and DQB1; approximately 500 for DQA1; about 600 for DPA1; under 490 for DPB1. Donor age, sex, ethnicity and CMV serostatus were collected together with the repertoire data. Both class I and class II loci were covered by HLA typing, at four-digit resolution. All discovery cohort repertoires had been generated on a single sequencing platform. To predict cytomegalovirus infection status, the study brought together high-throughput TCR immunosequencing, statistical association of individual TCRs with disease status, and machine learning. In the later analysis, no new phenotypic data were used to find candidate immune exposures; instead, reliance was placed on TCR beta sequences and their occurrence across donors. Among roughly 400 genotyped donors of the cohort, an average of about 240,000 unique TCR beta nucleotide sequences was sequenced per donor, of which approximately 19% were non-productive. Results the study describes overall, beyond this receptor: When HLA alleles, especially DR and DQ, strongly co-occurred, attributing TCR associations to individual alleles was difficult. The study listed 164 TCR beta chains as associated with cytomegalovirus. In vitro tests confirmed that a few of the cytomegalovirus-associated TCR beta chains recognize cytomegalovirus antigens. Several of the top co-occurrence clusters appeared to be linked to parvovirus B19, influenza, CMV and Epstein-Barr virus, according to a later analysis. Because some donors lacked HLA typing at each locus, the association tests relied only on the typed subset. Correlated functional status among segregating V segments might reflect linkage disequilibrium, but an unknown experimental factor could not be ruled out. In a later analysis, HLA-associated TCR beta chains showed more clonal expansion and lower generation probabilities than non-associated chains that were equally common. Some IMGT-functional V segments, including TRBV6-2 and TRBV6-3, could not be distinguished by the 87-base-pair reads and were therefore excluded. The only immune exposure information available for the cohort was CMV serostatus. Only TCR beta chains were sequenced in this cohort, and the absence of alpha or paired-chain data limited detectable features. Cytomegalovirus status was reported to be diagnosed by the classifier with high specificity and sensitivity in both the original and validation cohorts. In a later analysis, most CMV-associated TCR beta chains were found to appear HLA-restricted, with HLA associations seemingly driven largely by CMV exposure. A further reported finding was that TCR beta sequences accurately predicted the HLA-A and HLA-B alleles for most subjects in the first cohort. Because counts were too low, roughly 16 rarely observed V segments, including chromosome 9 orphons, were excluded from the earlier analysis of roughly 580 of the donors. Compared with the approximately 720-donor mean, donors in an Asian-associated ancestry cluster had fewer N-insertions in productive TCRs, according to a later genetic analysis. A later analysis associated 17,000 or so TCR beta sequences with specific HLA alleles at a false discovery rate of 0.05. In a later analysis, the rate of TCR association differed among HLA loci, with DRB1 alleles having the most associated TCRs and HLA-C alleles having the fewest. Sequencing depth was assumed to be roughly uniform across donors in the presence/absence analyses, though that assumption may not hold. The sequencing pipeline was judged likely to have produced a cluster of highly shared sequence variants as a technical artifact. Broadly in line with IMGT annotations, most TCR beta V segments showed up in productive rearrangements about 87% or about 30% of the time in an earlier analysis of around 600 of the donors. Most TCR sequences were observed very rarely across donors, whereas some public TCRs were present in many individuals. A later genetic analysis associated a missense DCLRE1C variant with V-gene and J-gene trimming of TCR beta chains, and an independent cohort replicated the association. The authors suggested that the approach could potentially be generalized to other disease states and immunological phenotypes.

The cohort was made up of about 610 healthy bone marrow donors. At the time of sampling, all cohort members were nominally healthy, though unrecorded immune exposures were likely present. The donor was CMV seronegative and was included in the group of approximately 350 seronegative cohort members. A peripheral blood sample was provided by each donor, and peripheral blood mononuclear cells were used for TCR beta sequencing. The Qiagen DNeasy Blood Extraction Kit was used to extract genomic DNA from the blood cell samples. Libraries were constructed by the immunoSEQ multiplex PCR assay. For the multiplex PCR, a mixture combining 60 forward primers for TCR Vbeta segments and 13 reverse primers for TCR Jbeta segments was used. The CDR3 region of rearranged TCR beta genes was amplified from genomic DNA by a multiplex PCR assay. On the Illumina HiSeq System, the amplified TCR beta libraries were sequenced as 87-base-pair reads. Per the source publication's procedure: A later analysis counted tens of millions of unique TCR beta chains across the 670 or so repertoires, and around 9.9 million of these chains were shared by at least two donors. Raw reads were error-corrected and collapsed into unique sequences by a nearest-neighbor algorithm in which closely related sequences were merged to remove PCR and sequencing errors. Alignment of CDR3 sequences to IMGT reference sequences was used to assign V, D and J gene segments. For a sequence to be retained, a match of at least six nucleotides was required to both a V gene segment and a J gene segment. A rearrangement was called productive if the CDR3 had no stop codons and remained in frame with V and J, and every other rearrangement was called non-productive. Following IMGT convention, CDR3 was defined as the stretch from the second conserved V-encoded cysteine up to the conserved J-encoded phenylalanine. The earlier analysis of about 610 of the donors excluded any sequence lacking an unambiguous match to a single V gene segment. An earlier analysis of 550 to 650 of the donors classified V segments as functional when productive rearrangements were above 56.7% and as segregating when the standard deviation between donors was above 5%. To diagnose cytomegalovirus status from the catalog of TCR beta chain sequences, a statistical classification framework was built. A later analysis assigned V and J genes by comparing TCR nucleotide sequences with IMGT/GENE-DB human TR gene sequences. In a later analysis, CDR3 sequences and most-parsimonious VDJ recombination scenarios were assigned using the TCRdist pipeline. A later analysis defined each TCR beta chain by its CDR3 amino acid sequence plus V-gene family, and excluded reads lacking a unique V-gene family. To address suspected cross-contamination and a sequencing artifact, a later analysis removed around 590 highly shared, low-generation-probability nucleotide sequences. For each public chain, a later analysis derived a clonal expansion index from normalized ranks of inferred template counts within each repertoire. In a later analysis, generation probabilities were computed using a VDJ recombination model fitted to out-of-frame rearrangements, and the results were checked against IGoR. In a later analysis, TCR-TCR, TCR-HLA and TCR-CMV co-occurrence was scored with hypergeometric tests, and a repertoire-size bias correction was applied to TCR pairs. To estimate false discovery rates, a later analysis permuted the HLA or CMV assignments 20 times. A later analysis grouped co-occurring TCRs with DBSCAN, adding TCRdist sequence similarity when clustering within HLA-allele-positive subsets. Repertoires with fewer than 30,000 or more than 120,000 public chains, plus five repertoires with anomalous nucleotide sharing, were excluded from co-occurrence clustering. TCRdb mirrors the immuneACCESS table, restricted to in-frame sequences. Some clones are absent from its copies; in checked studies, under half trace to an unresolved V gene, and the reason for the others is unknown. The D gene and trimming were derived from the DNA, and the V and J assignments and clone size from that table. The sample table records around 130,000 clones; 8.5% to 10% of these occur just once. The ten largest clones take up 5% to 6% of the sample.

Per the germline V gene, SGHDT is the CDR1 and YYEEEE is the CDR2. A distance of 9 bases separates the germline ends of V and J, which lose 6 bases and 2 bases respectively. From its cysteine to its phenylalanine, the CDR3 spans 14 amino acids. Left in the record is the CDR3 DNA by itself, 42 bases read in frame from the first base. For this clone: Its specific antigen is unknown. No qualities accompany the bases; no much larger clone lies one base away.

Specimen: PBMCs. The rearrangement joined TRBV5-6 to TRBJ2-6; the D gene remains uncertain. The clonotype originates from a man aged 35 to 55 in good health and CMV-seronegative. The DNA reads TGTGCCAGCACCCCTTTAACTGGGGCCAACGTCCTGACTTTC. It translates as CASTPLTGANVLTF. With the portions outside the CDR3 filled from the reference TRBV5-6 and TRBJ2-6 genes, the complete variable region becomes DAGVTQSPTHLIKTRGQQVTLRCSPKSGHDTVSWYQQALGQGPQFIFQYYEEEERQRGNFPDRFSGHQFPNYSSELNVNALLLGDSALYLCASTPLTGANVLTFGAGSRLTVL.